This TCR beta chain stems from a study of cytomegalovirus exposure and HLA in healthy donors. Findings and limits, study-wide: The authors later found HLA-associated TCR beta chains more clonally expanded than equally common others. Productive status was seen about 90% or about 30% of the time for most TCR beta V segments in an earlier analysis.

The ends lost 5 bases at V and 5 bases at J; junction bases unmatched: 5. The CDR3 length is 14 residues. The germline CDR1 and CDR2 sequences are MNHNY and SVGAGI (reference sequence). About this clone: Its antigen is unidentified.

13 Jbeta primers and 60 Vbeta primers were used for the PCR. The assay was immunoSEQ multiplex PCR, and TCRdb's table has in-frame clones only and misses some. The data contain 150,000 to 200,000 clones, over 60% of them singletons. The sample consisted of PBMCs. The V and J genes are TRBV6-6 and TRBJ1-4; 7 nucleotides agree with TRBD1. The clonotype comes from a woman aged 40 to 55 in good health and CMV-seronegative. CDR3 sequence (DNA): TGTGCCAGCAGTGGGACAGAAACAAATGAAAAACTGTTTTTT. This encodes CASSGTETNEKLFF.